The subject of this entry is one T cell receptor beta chain. Patients in Seattle were enrolled during active infection, then followed longitudinally. CDR3 size: 16 residues. V was clipped by 3 bases and J by 2 bases, with 14 bases between them. Per germline, CDR1 LGHNA and CDR2 YNFKEQ. Authors' processing steps: The assay estimated nucleated cells by amplifying reference gene primers. TCRdb's copy holds only in-frame clones and misses some; the assay was immunoSEQ multiplex PCR. The V and J calls and clone size were taken over from that table, and D and trimming were inferred from the DNA. This sample has fewer than 250,000 clones, with 80% to 85% found just once. This sample is part of a study of blood T cell repertoires in COVID-19. The wider study: Material from acute and convalescent COVID-19 was sourced from the United States, Italy and Spain. Sample material is recorded as cDNA or gDNA derived from T cells, B-cell-depleted T cells, or PBMCs.

The sample was peripheral blood. The TCR comes from a woman older than 75 with COVID-19, enrolled during active disease. The V call is TRBV4-2, the J call TRBJ1-3; D gene ambiguous. The CDR3 nucleotides read TGTGCCAGCAGCCAGGGCCAGAGGGCAACTGGAAACACCATATATTTT. Translated: CASSQGQRATGNTIYF.